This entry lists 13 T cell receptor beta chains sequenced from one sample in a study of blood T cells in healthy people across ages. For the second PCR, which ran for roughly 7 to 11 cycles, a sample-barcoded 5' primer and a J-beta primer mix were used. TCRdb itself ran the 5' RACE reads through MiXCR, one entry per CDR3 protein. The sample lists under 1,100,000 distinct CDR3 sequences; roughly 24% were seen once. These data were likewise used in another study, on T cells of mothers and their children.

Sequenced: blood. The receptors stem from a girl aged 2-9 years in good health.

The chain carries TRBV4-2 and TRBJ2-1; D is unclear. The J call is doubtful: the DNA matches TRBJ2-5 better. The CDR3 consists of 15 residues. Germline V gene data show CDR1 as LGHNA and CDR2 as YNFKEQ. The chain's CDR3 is CASSQERSDKETQYF. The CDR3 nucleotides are TGTGCCAGCAGCCAAGAGCGATCTGATAAAGAGACCCAGTACTTC.

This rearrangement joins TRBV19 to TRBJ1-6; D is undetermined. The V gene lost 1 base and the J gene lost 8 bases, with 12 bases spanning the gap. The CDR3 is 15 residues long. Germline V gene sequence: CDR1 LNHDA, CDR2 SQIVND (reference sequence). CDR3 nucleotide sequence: TGTGCCAGTAGTATAGCCAGGCTTGGAGATTCACCCCTCCACTTT. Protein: CASSIARLGDSPLHF.

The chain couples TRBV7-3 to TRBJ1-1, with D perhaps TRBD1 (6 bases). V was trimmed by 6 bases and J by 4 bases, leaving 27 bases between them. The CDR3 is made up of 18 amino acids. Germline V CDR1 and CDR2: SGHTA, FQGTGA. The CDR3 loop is CASSLFGLSGGGGTEAFF. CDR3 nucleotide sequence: TGTGCCAGCAGTTTGTTTGGCCTCTCTGGGGGCGGCGGCACTGAAGCTTTCTTT.

The CDR3 protein is CASSFTGALYNEQFF. In nucleotides, the CDR3 is TGTGCCAGCAGCTTTACGGGGGCCTTATACAATGAGCAGTTCTTC. The chain has TRBV4-2 and TRBJ2-1, with D perhaps matching TRBD1 or TRBD2 (6 bases each). Germline V CDR1 and CDR2: LGHNA, YNFKEQ. The CDR3 extends over 15 amino acids. V lost 5 bases, J lost 4 bases, and 15 bases lay in between.

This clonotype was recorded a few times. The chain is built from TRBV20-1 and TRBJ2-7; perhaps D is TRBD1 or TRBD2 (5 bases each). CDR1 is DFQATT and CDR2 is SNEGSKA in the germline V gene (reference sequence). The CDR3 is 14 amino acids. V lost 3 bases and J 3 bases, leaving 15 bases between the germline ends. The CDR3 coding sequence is TGCAGTGCTAGTCGGGACCCCCTGGGCTACGAGCAGTACTTC. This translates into CSASRDPLGYEQYF.

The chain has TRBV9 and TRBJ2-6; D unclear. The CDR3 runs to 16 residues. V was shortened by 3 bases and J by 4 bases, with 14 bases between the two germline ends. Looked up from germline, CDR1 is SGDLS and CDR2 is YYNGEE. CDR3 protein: CASSATALSGANVLTF. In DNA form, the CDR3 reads TGTGCCAGCAGCGCTACTGCCCTCTCGGGGGCCAACGTCCTGACTTTC.

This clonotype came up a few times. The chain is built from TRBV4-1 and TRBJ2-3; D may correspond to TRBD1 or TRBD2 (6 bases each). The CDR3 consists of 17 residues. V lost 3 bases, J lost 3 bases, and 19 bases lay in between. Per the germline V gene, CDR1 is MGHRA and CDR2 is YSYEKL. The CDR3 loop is CASSQPGGPDGTDTQYF. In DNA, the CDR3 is TGCGCCAGCAGCCAGCCTGGGGGGCCTGATGGGACAGATACGCAGTATTTT.

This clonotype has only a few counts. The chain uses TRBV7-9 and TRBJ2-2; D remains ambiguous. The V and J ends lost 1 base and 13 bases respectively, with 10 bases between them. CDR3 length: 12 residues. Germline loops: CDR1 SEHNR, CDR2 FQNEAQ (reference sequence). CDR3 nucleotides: TGTGCCAGCAGCTTAGGAAGGGCGTCGCTGTTTTTT. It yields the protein CASSLGRASLFF.

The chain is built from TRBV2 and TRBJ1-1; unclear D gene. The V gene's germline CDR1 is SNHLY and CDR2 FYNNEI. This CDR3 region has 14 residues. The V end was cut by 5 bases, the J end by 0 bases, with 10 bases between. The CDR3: CASSPEMMNTEAFF. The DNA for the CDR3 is TGTGCCAGCAGTCCGGAAATGATGAACACTGAAGCTTTCTTT.

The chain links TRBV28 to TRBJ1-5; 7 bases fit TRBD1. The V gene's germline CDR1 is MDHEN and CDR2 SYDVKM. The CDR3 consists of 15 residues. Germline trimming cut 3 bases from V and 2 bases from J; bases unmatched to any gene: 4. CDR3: CASSFTGVGNQPQHF. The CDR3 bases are TGTGCCAGCAGTTTCACAGGGGTCGGCAATCAGCCCCAGCATTTT.

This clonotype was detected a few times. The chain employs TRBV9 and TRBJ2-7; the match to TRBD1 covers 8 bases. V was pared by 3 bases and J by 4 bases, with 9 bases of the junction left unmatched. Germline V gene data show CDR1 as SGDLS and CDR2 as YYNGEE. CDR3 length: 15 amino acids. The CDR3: CASSAGTGKVYEQYF. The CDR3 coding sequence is TGTGCCAGCAGCGCAGGGACAGGTAAGGTGTACGAGCAGTACTTC.

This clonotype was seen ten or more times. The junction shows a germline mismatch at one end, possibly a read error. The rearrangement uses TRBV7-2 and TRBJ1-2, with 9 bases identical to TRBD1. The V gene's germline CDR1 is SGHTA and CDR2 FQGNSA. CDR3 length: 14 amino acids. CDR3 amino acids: CASSLAGTGYGYTF. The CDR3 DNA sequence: TGTGCCAGCAGTTTAGCCGGGACAGGGTATGGCTACACCTTC.

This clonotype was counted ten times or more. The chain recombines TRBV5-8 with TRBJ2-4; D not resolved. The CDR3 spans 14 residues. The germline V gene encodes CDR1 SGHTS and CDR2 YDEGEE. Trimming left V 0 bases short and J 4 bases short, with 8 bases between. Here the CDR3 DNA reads TGTGCCAGCAGCTTGGGGCAGGAGAAAAACATTCAGTACTTC. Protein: CASSLGQEKNIQYF. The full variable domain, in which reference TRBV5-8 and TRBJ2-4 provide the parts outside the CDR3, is EAGVTQSPTHLIKTRGQQATLRCSPISGHTSVYWYQQALGLGLQFLLWYDEGEERNRGNFPPRFSGRQFPNYSSELNVNALELEDSALYLCASSLGQEKNIQYFGAGTRLSVL.